These T cell receptor beta chains were read from a single sample in a study of shared clonotypes between healthy human individuals. This table comes from immunoSEQ multiplex PCR, and its TCRdb copy is limited to in-frame clones, with some not included. The sample has about 2.2 million clones, over 85% seen once; the top ten hold more than 1.5%. The sequenced sample was naive CD8+ T cells from PBMCs. Receptor source: a man aged 18 to 35 in good health. Some clones in this sample may be carry-over from other donors' samples. Both conserved end residues are part of each CDR3. D genes are given only for firm matches.

J | D | V | CDR3 | DNA
TRBJ2-3 | TRBD1 | TRBV30 | CAWSVGTGYTDTQYF | TGTGCCTGGAGTGTGGGGACAGGATACACAGATACGCAGTATTTT
TRBJ2-7 | NA | TRBV4-3 | CASSQVAYDQTAEQYF | TGCGCCAGCAGCCAAGTTGCGTACGACCAGACGGCCGAGCAGTACTTC
TRBJ2-5 | NA | TRBV7-3 | CASSLQETQYF | TGTGCCAGCAGCCTTCAAGAGACCCAGTACTTC
TRBJ2-5 | NA | TRBV6-5 | CASSDPGAQETQYF | TGTGCCAGCAGTGACCCCGGAGCCCAAGAGACCCAGTACTTC
TRBJ1-2 | TRBD1 | TRBV19 | CASRHSGTGVTDGYTF | TGTGCCAGTAGACATTCCGGGACAGGGGTGACAGATGGCTACACCTTC
TRBJ2-7 | TRBD2 | TRBV15 | CATAGTSGSRYSYEQYF | TGTGCCACCGCAGGGACTAGCGGGAGTCGGTACTCCTACGAGCAGTACTTC
TRBJ2-7 | NA | TRBV7-2 | CASSYGVSETYEQYF | TGTGCCAGCAGCTACGGGGTGTCGGAGACCTACGAGCAGTACTTC
TRBJ1-2 | TRBD1 | TRBV27 | CASSSPGTGESGYTF | TGTGCCAGCAGTTCCCCCGGGACAGGGGAAAGTGGCTACACCTTC
TRBJ1-1 | NA | TRBV6-4 | CASSDSRGTEAFF | TGTGCCAGCAGTGACTCGAGGGGTACTGAAGCTTTCTTT
TRBJ2-7 | NA | TRBV9 | CASSPLATPYEQYF | TGTGCCAGCAGCCCCCTAGCGACCCCCTACGAGCAGTACTTC
TRBJ1-6 | NA | TRBV25-1 | CASSESGSYNSPLHF | TGTGCCAGCAGTGAATCCGGCTCCTATAATTCACCCCTCCACTTT
TRBJ2-3 | TRBD2 | TRBV5-6 | CASSFGGRVLDTQYF | TGTGCCAGCAGCTTCGGCGGGAGAGTGTTGGATACGCAGTATTTT